These 16 T cell receptor beta chains were all obtained from the same sample, sequenced in a study of T cell responses to AZD1222 COVID-19 vaccine. Here immunoSEQ multiplex PCR was the method, and the copy in TCRdb shows in-frame clones only, minus some. The repertoire holds 110,000 to 150,000 clones, with 88% as singletons. The starting material was peripheral blood, obtained 28 days after the second AZD1222 dose. Every receptor here comes from an adult who received the AZD1222 COVID-19 vaccine.

The rearrangement uses TRBV7-9 and TRBJ2-3; 8 bases are shared with TRBD2. The length of the CDR3 is 14 residues. Germline values: CDR1 SEHNR, CDR2 FQNEAQ (reference sequence). V shed 4 bases, J shed 4 bases, and the junction held 4 bases outside the gene matches. CDR3 sequence reads: CASSSGGGSDTQYF. The CDR3 nucleotides are TGTGCCAGCAGCTCCGGGGGGGGCTCAGATACGCAGTATTTT.

CDR3 sequence (DNA): TGTGCCACCAGCCGGACAGGGAGCTCCTACAATGAGCAGTTCTTC. Its protein product is CATSRTGSSYNEQFF. V usage is TRBV15 and J usage is TRBJ2-1; TRBD1 matches at 8 bases. The V gene's germline CDR1 is LNHNV and CDR2 YYDKDF (reference sequence). The V and J ends lost 5 bases and 0 bases, in that order; junction bases with no gene match: 3. The CDR3 spans 15 residues.

CDR3 DNA sequence: TGTGCCAGCACCGATCTTTGGGGACTCGGGGAGGCTGAAGCTTTCTTT. This encodes CASTDLWGLGEAEAFF. The V and J genes are TRBV2 and TRBJ1-1; possible D gene TRBD1, 5 bases. Trimming took 7 bases from V and 6 from J, leaving 24 bases between them. The CDR3 totals 16 residues. Looked up from germline, CDR1 is SNHLY and CDR2 is FYNNEI.

V is TRBV4-1 and J is TRBJ1-4, with 9 bases matching TRBD1. The germline CDR1 and CDR2 sequences are MGHRA and YSYEKL. V shed 6 bases and J 0 bases; nucleotides not matched to a gene: 2. The length of the CDR3 is 15 residues. As DNA, the CDR3 is TGCGCCAGCAGGACAGGGGGGGCAACTAATGAAAAACTGTTTTTT. It translates to CASRTGGATNEKLFF.

This clone was observed once. The J gene is TRBJ1-1, the V gene TRBV11-2; TRBD1 matches at 9 bases. The V gene's germline CDR1 is SGHAT and CDR2 FQNNGV. This CDR3 region has 15 residues. V trimming: 5 bases; J trimming: 6 bases; junction bases outside the gene matches: 10. The CDR3 nucleotides read TGTGCCAGCAGCCGAACAGGGGGCGCAATGGCTGAAGCTTTCTTT. Its translation: CASSRTGGAMAEAFF.

The V call is TRBV6-1, the J call TRBJ1-2; D possibly corresponds to TRBD1 (5 bases). V lost 8 bases, J lost 5 bases, and 9 bases lay in between. This CDR3 is built from 11 residues. Germline values: CDR1 MNHNS, CDR2 SASEGT. CDR3 coding DNA: TGTGCCAGCTACAGGTCGTATGGCTACACCTTC. Translated: CASYRSYGYTF.

The chain uses TRBV9 and TRBJ2-1, with no clear D. This CDR3 spans 14 amino acids. The V and J ends lost 3 bases and 9 bases respectively, with 16 bases between them. Germline lookup yields CDR1 SGDLS and CDR2 YYNGEE. CDR3 sequence (DNA): TGTGCCAGCAGCGCCCCGCAGGCTCCCAGTGAGCAGTTCTTC. It translates to CASSAPQAPSEQFF. The complete variable domain, with remaining parts taken from reference TRBV9 and TRBJ2-1, reads DSGVTQTPKHLITATGQRVTLRCSPRSGDLSVYWYQQSLDQGLQFLIQYYNGEERAKGNILERFSAQQFPDLHSELNLSSLELGDSALYFCASSAPQAPSEQFFGPGTRLTVL.

The chain links TRBV7-2 to TRBJ2-3; 12 nucleotides agree with TRBD1. CDR1 and CDR2 from the germline V gene are SGHTA and FQGNSA. The CDR3 loop spans 16 amino acids. V shed 4 bases and J 3 bases; nucleotides not matched to a gene: 5. For the CDR3, the DNA is TGTGCCAGCAGCTCCGGGACAGGGGGCGCGACAGATACGCAGTATTTT. Translating gives CASSSGTGGATDTQYF.

The chain joins TRBV11-3 to TRBJ2-5; TRBD2 might be the D (6 bases). Trimming took 4 bases from V and 3 from J, leaving 12 bases between them. The CDR3 is 14 residues long. CDR1 and CDR2 (germline): SGHNT, YENEEA. Written as DNA, the CDR3 is TGTGCCAGCAGCTCGGGACTGGGGAAAGAGACCCAGTACTTC. Amino acids: CASSSGLGKETQYF.

The V and J genes are TRBV5-4 and TRBJ2-5; 8 bases are a match to TRBD1. After removal of 4 bases from V and 7 bases from J, the junction contained 15 bases not matched to a gene. This CDR3 has 16 amino acids. In germline, CDR1 is SGHNT, CDR2 YYREEE (reference sequence). The CDR3 nucleotides are TGTGCCAGCAGCCCCACTATCGGGACAGGAGGGGCGACCCAGTACTTC. Amino acid sequence: CASSPTIGTGGATQYF.

This sequence joins TRBV7-6 and TRBJ2-1; 11 bases match TRBD2. CDR3 length: 14 amino acids. After removal of 8 bases from V and 7 bases from J, the junction contained 7 bases not matched to a gene. The germline V gene encodes CDR1 SGHVS and CDR2 FNYEAQ. CDR3 in DNA: TGTGCCAGCGGGGTAGCGGGGGGGTTGAATGAGCAGTTCTTC. Amino acid sequence: CASGVAGGLNEQFF.

The chain combines TRBV19 with TRBJ2-7; the match to TRBD2 covers 8 bases. The CDR3 loop spans 14 amino acids. Germline CDR1 reads LNHDA; CDR2 reads SQIVND (reference sequence). V trimming: 1 base; J trimming: 3 bases; junction bases outside the gene matches: 2. For the CDR3, the DNA is TGTGCCAGTAGTATAGCGGGGGGGAACTACGAGCAGTACTTC. Protein product: CASSIAGGNYEQYF.

The rearrangement uses TRBV21-1 and TRBJ1-4. TRBV21-1 corresponds to a pseudogene. This CDR3 is built from 15 residues. DNA of the CDR3: TGTGCCAGCAGCCGGGGGGCGGGGGATAATGAAAAACTGTTTTTT. Translating it yields CASSRGAGDNEKLFF.

The chain uses TRBV7-8 and TRBJ2-2; D possibly corresponds to TRBD2 (6 bases). CDR1 is SGHVS and CDR2 is FQNEAQ in the germline V gene. Trimming removed 6 bases from V and 5 bases from J, with 13 bases in between. CDR3 length: 14 residues. CDR3 sequence reads: CASRRLEGTGELFF. The CDR3 DNA reads TGTGCCAGCAGGCGTCTGGAGGGGACCGGGGAGCTGTTTTTT. The full variable domain, in which reference TRBV7-8 and TRBJ2-2 provide the parts outside the CDR3, is GAGVSQSPRYKVAKRGQDVALRCDPISGHVSLFWYQQALGQGPEFLTYFQNEAQLDKSGLPSDRFFAERPEGSVSTLKIQRTQQEDSAVYLCASRRLEGTGELFFGEGSRLTVL.

V usage is TRBV18 and J usage is TRBJ1-1; 7 nucleotides agree with TRBD1. The CDR3 extends over 15 amino acids. The germline gives CDR1 KGHSH, CDR2 LQKENI. J gave up 3 bases and V 4 bases, and 8 bases lay outside the gene matches. The CDR3 DNA reads as TGTGCCAGCTCACTCAACAGGGGTGGGGACACTGAAGCTTTCTTT. This codes for CASSLNRGGDTEAFF.

The chain recombines TRBV18 with TRBJ1-1; 7 bases are a match to TRBD1. Losses at the gene ends were 6 bases for V and 0 bases for J; bases not matched to a gene: 13. The CDR3 contains 17 residues. Germline CDR1 is KGHSH and CDR2 is LQKENI. The CDR3, as DNA: TGTGCCAGCTCTCCGCGTTCGGGACAGAACATGAACACTGAAGCTTTCTTT. It yields the protein CASSPRSGQNMNTEAFF.